What follows are 3 T cell receptor beta chains derived from one specimen sequenced in a study of early stage breast cancer tumors. The table came from immunoSEQ multiplex PCR; TCRdb's copy has only in-frame clones and leaves some out. This sample has some 48,000 clones, with 65% to 90% found just once. The material sequenced was blood. These receptor sequences come from a person aged 50-59 years with breast cancer.

The chain employs TRBV18 and TRBJ2-3; maybe TRBD1 (6 bases). The CDR3 spans 17 residues. V lost 6 bases, J lost 4 bases, and 23 bases lay in between. The germline V gene encodes CDR1 KGHSH and CDR2 LQKENI. Here the CDR3 reads CASSPRTDAPSADTQYF. The CDR3 DNA reads TGTGCCAGCTCCCCCAGGACAGACGCCCCCTCGGCAGATACGCAGTATTTT.

The DNA for the CDR3 is TGCGCCAGCAGCCACACCCTCGTCAGACAACCCTACGAGCAGTACTTC. As protein: CASSHTLVRQPYEQYF. The chain uses TRBV4-1 and TRBJ2-7, with D hard to call. The germline V gene has CDR1 MGHRA and CDR2 YSYEKL. The V and J ends lost 3 bases and 2 bases respectively, with 17 bases between them. This CDR3 region has 16 residues.

The gene calls are TRBV9 and TRBJ2-2, with D maybe TRBD2 (6 bases). In germline, CDR1 is SGDLS, CDR2 YYNGEE. Trimming pared 3 bases from V and 4 bases from J, leaving 13 bases between. The CDR3 contains 15 residues. This CDR3 is CASSGRLGGTGELFF. In DNA, the CDR3 is TGTGCCAGCAGCGGACGACTGGGGGGCACCGGGGAGCTGTTTTTT.